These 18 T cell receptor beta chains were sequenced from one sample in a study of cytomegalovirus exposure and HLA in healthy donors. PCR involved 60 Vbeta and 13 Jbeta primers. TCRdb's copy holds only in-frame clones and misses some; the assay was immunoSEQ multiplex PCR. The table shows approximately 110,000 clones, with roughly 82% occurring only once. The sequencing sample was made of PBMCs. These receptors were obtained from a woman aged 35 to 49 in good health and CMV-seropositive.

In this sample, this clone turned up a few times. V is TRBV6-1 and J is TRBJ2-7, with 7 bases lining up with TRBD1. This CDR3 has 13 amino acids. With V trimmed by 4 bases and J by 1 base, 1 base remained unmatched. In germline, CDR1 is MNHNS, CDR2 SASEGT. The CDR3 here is CASSVDRSYEQYF. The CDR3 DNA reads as TGTGCCAGCAGTGTGGACAGGTCCTACGAGCAGTACTTC.

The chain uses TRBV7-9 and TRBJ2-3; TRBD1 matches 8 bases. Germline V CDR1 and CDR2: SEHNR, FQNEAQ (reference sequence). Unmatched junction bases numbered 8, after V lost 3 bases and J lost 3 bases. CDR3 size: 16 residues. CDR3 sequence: CASSFSSRTGTDTQYF. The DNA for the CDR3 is TGTGCCAGCAGCTTTAGTTCACGGACAGGGACAGATACGCAGTATTTT.

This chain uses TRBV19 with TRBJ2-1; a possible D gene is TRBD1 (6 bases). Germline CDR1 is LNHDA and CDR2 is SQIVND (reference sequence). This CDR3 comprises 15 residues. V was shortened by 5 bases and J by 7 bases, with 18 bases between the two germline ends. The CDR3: CASSPRGLRGNEQFF. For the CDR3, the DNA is TGTGCCAGTAGTCCCAGGGGCTTAAGGGGGAATGAGCAGTTCTTC. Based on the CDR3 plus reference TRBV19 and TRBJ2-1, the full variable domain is DGGITQSPKYLFRKEGQNVTLSCEQNLNHDAMYWYRQDPGQGLRLIYYSQIVNDFQKGDIAEGYSVSREKKESFPLTVTSAQKNPTAFYLCASSPRGLRGNEQFFGPGTRLTVL.

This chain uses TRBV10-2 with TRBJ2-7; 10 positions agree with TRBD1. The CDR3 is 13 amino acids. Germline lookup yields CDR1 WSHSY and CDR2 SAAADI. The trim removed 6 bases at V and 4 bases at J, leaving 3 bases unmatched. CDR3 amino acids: CASRGTGDYEQYF. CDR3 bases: TGCGCCAGCAGAGGGACAGGGGATTACGAGCAGTACTTC.

The CDR3 is CASSITSGVGNEQFF. The CDR3 coding sequence is TGTGCCAGCAGCATTACTAGCGGGGTGGGGAATGAGCAGTTCTTC. The V gene is TRBV6-5, the J gene TRBJ2-1; 10 nucleotides match TRBD2. Germline CDR1 is MNHEY and CDR2 is SVGAGI. Germline trimming cut 6 bases from V and 7 bases from J; bases unmatched to any gene: 9. There are 15 residues in the CDR3.

The CDR3 DNA sequence: TGTGCCATCAGTGTGGCGGACAGGGGGTACACTGAAGCTTTCTTT. This gives the protein CAISVADRGYTEAFF. The chain recombines TRBV10-3 with TRBJ1-1; the match to TRBD1 covers 10 bases. The CDR3 sequence is 15 residues long. Germline lookup yields CDR1 ENHRY and CDR2 SYGVKD. With V trimmed by 4 bases and J by 3 bases, 5 bases remained unmatched.

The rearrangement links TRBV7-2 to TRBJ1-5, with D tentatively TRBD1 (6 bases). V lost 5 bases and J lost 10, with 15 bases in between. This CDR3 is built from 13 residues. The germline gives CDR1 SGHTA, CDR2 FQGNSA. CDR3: CASSPSKDSPQHF. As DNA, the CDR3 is TGTGCCAGCAGCCCAAGCAAGGACAGCCCCCAGCATTTT.

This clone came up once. CDR3 sequence reads: CASSRNPTDGELFF. The DNA for the CDR3 is TGTGCCAGTAGCCGTAACCCCACAGACGGGGAGCTGTTTTTT. The gene calls are TRBV19 and TRBJ2-2, with D hard to call. Trimming took 6 bases from V and 7 from J, leaving 15 bases between them. The CDR3 runs to 14 residues. Germline-derived CDR1 and CDR2 are LNHDA and SQIVND (reference sequence).

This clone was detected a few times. The CDR3, as DNA: TGTGCCAGCAGCAATCGGACAGTCGGGGAGGATACGCAGTATTTT. It specifies CASSNRTVGEDTQYF. The chain combines TRBV21-1 with TRBJ2-3; the table's TRBD1 call for D was not verified on the DNA. TRBV21-1 is reported as a pseudogene. This CDR3 comprises 15 residues.

Here the CDR3 DNA reads TGTGCCAGCAGAATGGGACAGGGGTTGGCTGGGGCCAACGTCCTGACTTTC. Its translation is CASRMGQGLAGANVLTF. This rearrangement joins TRBV2 to TRBJ2-6; TRBD1 matches 10 bases. This CDR3 is built from 17 residues. Germline V gives CDR1 SNHLY, CDR2 FYNNEI. The J segment lost 2 bases and the V segment lost 6 bases, leaving 7 bases of the junction unmatched.

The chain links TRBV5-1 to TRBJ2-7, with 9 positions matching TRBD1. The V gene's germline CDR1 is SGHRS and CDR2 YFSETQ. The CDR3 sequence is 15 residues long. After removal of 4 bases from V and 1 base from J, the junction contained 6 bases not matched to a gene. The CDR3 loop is CASSRQDRGSYEQYF. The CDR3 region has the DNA TGCGCCAGCAGCAGACAGGACAGGGGATCCTACGAGCAGTACTTC.

The chain's CDR3 is CASSSARSTGELFF. The CDR3 nucleotides are TGTGCCAGCAGTTCTGCCAGATCAACCGGGGAGCTGTTTTTT. The chain uses TRBV27 and TRBJ2-2; D remains ambiguous. Germline CDR1 is MNHEY and CDR2 is SMNVEV (reference sequence). V lost 4 bases and J 5 bases, leaving 11 bases between the germline ends. The CDR3 spans 14 residues.

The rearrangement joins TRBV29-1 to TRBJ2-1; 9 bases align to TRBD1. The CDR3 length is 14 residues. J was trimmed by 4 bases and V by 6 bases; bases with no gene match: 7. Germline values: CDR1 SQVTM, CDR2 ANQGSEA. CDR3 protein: CSVGTGHHYNEQFF. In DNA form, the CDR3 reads TGCAGCGTCGGGACAGGGCATCATTACAATGAGCAGTTCTTC.

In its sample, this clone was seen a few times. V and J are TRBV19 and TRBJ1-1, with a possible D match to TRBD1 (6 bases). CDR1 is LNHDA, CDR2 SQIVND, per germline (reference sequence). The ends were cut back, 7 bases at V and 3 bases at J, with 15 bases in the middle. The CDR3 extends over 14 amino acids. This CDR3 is CASTPGQLHTEAFF. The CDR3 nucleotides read TGTGCCAGTACCCCCGGACAGTTACACACTGAAGCTTTCTTT.

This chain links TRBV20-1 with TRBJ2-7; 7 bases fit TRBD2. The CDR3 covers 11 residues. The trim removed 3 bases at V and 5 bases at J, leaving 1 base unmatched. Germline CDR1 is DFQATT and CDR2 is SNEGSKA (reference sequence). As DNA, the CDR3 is TGCAGTGCTAGCGGGAGGAACGAGCAGTACTTC. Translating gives CSASGRNEQYF.

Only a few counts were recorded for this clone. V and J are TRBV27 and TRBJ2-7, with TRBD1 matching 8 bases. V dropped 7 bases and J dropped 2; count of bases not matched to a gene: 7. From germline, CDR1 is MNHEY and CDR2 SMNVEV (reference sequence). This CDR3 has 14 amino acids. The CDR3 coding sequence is TGTGCCAGCACCTCTGGGACAGGAGCCTACGAGCAGTACTTC. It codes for CASTSGTGAYEQYF.

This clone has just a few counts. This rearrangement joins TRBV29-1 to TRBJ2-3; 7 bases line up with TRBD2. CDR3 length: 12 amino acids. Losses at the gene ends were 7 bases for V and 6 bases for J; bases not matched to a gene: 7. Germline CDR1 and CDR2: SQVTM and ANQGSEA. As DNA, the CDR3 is TGCAGCGCTCGCGGGAGCGGGGATACGCAGTATTTT. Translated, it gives CSARGSGDTQYF.

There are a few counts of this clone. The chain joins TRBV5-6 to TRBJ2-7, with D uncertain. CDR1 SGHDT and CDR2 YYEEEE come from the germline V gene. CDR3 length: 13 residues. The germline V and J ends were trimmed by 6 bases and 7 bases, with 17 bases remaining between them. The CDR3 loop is CASNYGRKGEQYF. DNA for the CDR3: TGTGCCAGCAACTACGGCAGAAAAGGAGAGCAGTACTTC.